The 5 T cell receptor beta chains listed next were all sequenced from one sample in a study of CD8+ T cells in alopecia areata. Treatment meaning: oral pan-JAK inhibitor, 5-10 mg twice daily. Investigators isolated RNA and reverse transcribed it into cDNA to act as the sequencing template. Here immunoSEQ multiplex PCR was the method, and the copy in TCRdb shows in-frame clones only, minus some. The table has some 80,000 clones, roughly 70% seen once. The starting material was CD8+ T cells sorted from blood, obtained at week 24, from a patient treated with tofacitinib. All receptors derive from a human donor with alopecia areata.

The chain uses TRBV15 and TRBJ2-2; TRBD1 might be the D (5 bases). This CDR3 is 16 amino acids long. The V gene lost 3 bases and the J gene lost 8 bases, with 19 bases spanning the gap. Germline CDR1 LNHNV, CDR2 YYDKDF (reference sequence). The CDR3 here is CATSSPQGLLLGELFF. CDR3 coding DNA: TGTGCCACCAGCAGTCCCCAGGGTCTTCTGTTAGGGGAGCTGTTTTTT.

In its sample, this clone was seen once. The J gene is TRBJ2-7, the V gene TRBV9, with unresolved D. The germline V gene has CDR1 SGDLS and CDR2 YYNGEE. Trimming left V 0 bases short and J 6 bases short, with 16 bases between. CDR3 size: 15 residues. CDR3 sequence: CASSVAPTERFEQYF. The CDR3 region has the DNA TGTGCCAGCAGCGTAGCACCAACCGAGAGGTTCGAGCAGTACTTC.

This sequence joins TRBV7-9 and TRBJ1-2; TRBD1 agrees at 10 bases. Germline V gene data show CDR1 as SEHNR and CDR2 as FQNEAQ (reference sequence). V shed 5 bases, J shed 8 bases, and the junction held 5 bases outside the gene matches. This CDR3 has 13 amino acids. DNA for the CDR3: TGTGCCAGCAGCCTGGGACAGGGGAACGGCTACACCTTC. Residues: CASSLGQGNGYTF.

This sequence joins TRBV7-2 and TRBJ2-7; D possibly corresponds to TRBD2 (6 bases). Trimming left V 4 bases short and J 3 bases short, with 13 bases between. Per germline, CDR1 SGHTA and CDR2 FQGNSA. There are 14 residues in the CDR3. CDR3 DNA sequence: TGTGCCAGCAGCTCCTATAGCGGTCTCTACGAGCAGTACTTC. This gives the protein CASSSYSGLYEQYF.

This clone was observed a few times. The CDR3: CASSLYRDRATGELFF. The CDR3, as DNA: TGTGCCAGCAGCTTATACCGGGACAGGGCTACCGGGGAGCTGTTTTTT. The chain is built from TRBV7-9 and TRBJ2-2, with 9 bases aligning to TRBD1. The CDR3 is 16 residues long. Per germline, CDR1 SEHNR and CDR2 FQNEAQ (reference sequence). Losses at the gene ends were 2 bases for V and 5 bases for J; bases not matched to a gene: 6.